This T cell receptor (beta chain) derives from a study of cytomegalovirus exposure and HLA in healthy donors. Study in general: A prior analysis found 117 million unique TCR beta sequences from around 200 million T cells. Overall study findings and caveats: An analysis was carried out later, and it reportedly showed fewer N-insertions in an Asian-associated ancestry cluster than the approximately 660-donor mean.

This clone was found once. As yet, its antigen is unknown. With 60 Vbeta and 13 Jbeta primers, the PCR was carried out. Here immunoSEQ multiplex PCR was the method, and the copy in TCRdb shows in-frame clones only, minus some. The table has over 100,000 clones, around four fifths seen once. V lost 5 bases and J lost 9; bases outside the gene matches: 9. Germline V gene data show CDR1 as SGHVS and CDR2 as FNYEAQ. The CDR3 runs to 15 residues. The clonotype comes from a woman aged 40 to 55 in good health and CMV-seronegative. The specimen was PBMCs. This rearrangement joins TRBV7-6 to TRBJ2-5; 13 nucleotides line up with TRBD2. DNA of the CDR3: TGTGCCAGCAGCGGAACTAGCGGGGGGGCTGAGTCCCAGTACTTC. As protein: CASSGTSGGAESQYF.